Below are 32 T cell receptor beta chains sequenced from a single sample in a study of control samples from healthy donors and cancer patients. TCRdb's copy holds only in-frame clones and misses some; the assay was immunoSEQ multiplex PCR. The repertoire has tens of thousands of clones, roughly 77% of them found once; the top ten carry approximately 17%. Sequencing used formalin-fixed, paraffin-embedded tissue. All receptors derive from a male donor with melanoma.

The chain is built from TRBV30 and TRBJ1-4; D is unresolved. Per the germline V gene, CDR1 is GTSNPN and CDR2 is SVGIG (reference sequence). CDR3 length: 11 amino acids. V shed 2 bases and J shed 2 bases, with 0 bases lying between them. CDR3 DNA sequence: TGTGCCTGGAGTACTAATGAAAAACTGTTTTTT. Protein sequence: CAWSTNEKLFF.

This clone showed up just once. The chain combines TRBV4-2 with TRBJ2-5; the D is unclear. V lost 1 base and J lost 2, with 8 bases in between. The CDR3 totals 14 residues. CDR1 and CDR2 (germline): LGHNA, YNFKEQ. CDR3 sequence: CASSQGASQETQYF. The DNA for the CDR3 is TGTGCCAGCAGCCAAGGTGCGAGTCAAGAGACCCAGTACTTC.

This clone occurred many times. The same CDR3 is also encoded by other DNA sequences in this sample. CDR3 in amino acids: CASSFGILTDTQYF. CDR3 DNA sequence: TGTGCCAGCAGCTTCGGTATCCTCACAGATACGCAGTATTTT. This sequence joins TRBV5-8 and TRBJ2-3; D remains unclear. V gave up 2 bases and J gave up 2 bases, with 9 bases separating them. The CDR3 extends over 14 amino acids. The germline CDR1 and CDR2 sequences are SGHTS and YDEGEE.

This chain uses TRBV2 with TRBJ1-6; D gene uncertain. Germline-derived CDR1 and CDR2 are SNHLY and FYNNEI. V was cut by 2 bases and J by 5 bases, with 1 base left in between. The CDR3 has 12 residues. CDR3 in DNA: TGTGCCAGCAGTGAACATAATTCACCCCTCCACTTT. Protein product: CASSEHNSPLHF. Complete variable domain (other parts from reference TRBV2 and TRBJ1-6): EPEVTQTPSHQVTQMGQEVILRCVPISNHLYFYWYRQILGQKVEFLVSFYNNEISEKSEIFDDQFSVERPDGSNFTLKIRSTKLEDSAMYFCASSEHNSPLHFGNGTRLTVT.

The gene calls are TRBV6-5 and TRBJ1-3; 8 bases are a match to TRBD1. The CDR3 length is 13 residues. Germline V gene sequence: CDR1 MNHEY, CDR2 SVGAGI. With 2 bases clipped from V and 8 bases from J, the junction kept 2 bases outside the gene matches. This chain's CDR3 is CASSYRQGHTIYF. The CDR3 DNA follows: TGTGCCAGCAGTTACCGACAGGGGCACACCATATATTTT.

The V and J genes are TRBV7-2 and TRBJ2-2; 9 positions match TRBD2. V lost 2 bases to trimming and J lost 3 bases; unmatched junction nucleotides: 1. The CDR3 has 15 amino acids. From germline, CDR1 is SGHTA and CDR2 FQGNSA. The CDR3 loop reads CASSLLAGHTGELFF. CDR3 in DNA: TGTGCCAGCAGCTTACTAGCGGGACACACCGGGGAGCTGTTTTTT.

The chain has TRBV18 and TRBJ2-7, with 10 bases aligning to TRBD1. The CDR3 loop spans 17 amino acids. The germline CDR1 and CDR2 sequences are KGHSH and LQKENI. V lost 3 bases, J lost 1 base, and 9 bases stayed unmatched. CDR3 sequence: CASSPPTGGHNSYEQYF. As DNA, the CDR3 is TGTGCCAGCTCACCCCCGACAGGGGGCCACAATTCCTACGAGCAGTACTTC.

In this sample, this clone turned up once. The J gene is TRBJ2-1, the V gene TRBV19; 7 bases are shared with TRBD2. Germline loops: CDR1 LNHDA, CDR2 SQIVND (reference sequence). This CDR3 is 17 amino acids long. The junction had 18 bases not matched to a gene; V was cut back by 3 bases and J by 10 bases. This CDR3 is CASSIAFGEGPFREQFF. For the CDR3, the DNA is TGTGCCAGTAGTATCGCCTTCGGGGAGGGCCCGTTTAGAGAGCAGTTCTTC.

In this sample, this clone turned up a few times. V and J are TRBV19 and TRBJ2-7, with 10 bases aligning to TRBD2. J lost 1 base, V lost 3 bases, and 3 bases had no gene match. Germline lookup yields CDR1 LNHDA and CDR2 SQIVND (reference sequence). CDR3 length equals 15 residues. The CDR3 DNA reads as TGTGCCAGTAGTATGGGTAGCGGGAGGTCCTACGAGCAGTACTTC. This encodes CASSMGSGRSYEQYF.

The V gene is TRBV7-9, the J gene TRBJ2-2; 9 bases line up with TRBD1. Per the germline V gene, CDR1 is SEHNR and CDR2 is FQNEAQ (reference sequence). The CDR3 sequence is 15 residues long. V lost 7 bases and J lost 6; bases outside the gene matches: 9. The DNA of the CDR3 is TGTGCCAGCACCGTAGGGGACAGGGAGGCCGGGGAGCTGTTTTTT. Its translation: CASTVGDREAGELFF.

The chain is built from TRBV7-3 and TRBJ2-3; unclear D gene. The germline V and J ends were trimmed by 3 bases and 1 base, with 8 bases remaining between them. This CDR3 region has 14 residues. CDR1 and CDR2 (germline): SGHTA, FQGTGA. CDR3: CASSFRPRTDTQYF. The DNA of the CDR3 is TGTGCCAGCAGCTTTCGGCCACGCACAGATACGCAGTATTTT.

This chain uses TRBV19 with TRBJ2-1; 7 bases map to TRBD2. This CDR3 has 16 residues. CDR1 is LNHDA and CDR2 is SQIVND in the germline V gene (reference sequence). Trimming at V came to 6 bases and at J to 5 bases, leaving 13 bases not matched to a gene. Written as DNA, the CDR3 is TGTGCCAGTAGGAGCCGTGACGGGGGGTCCCACAATGAGCAGTTCTTC. Protein sequence: CASRSRDGGSHNEQFF.

This chain joins TRBV28 and TRBJ1-2, with 7 nucleotides matching TRBD1. V lost 5 bases to trimming and J lost 6 bases; unmatched junction nucleotides: 12. The CDR3 runs 15 residues. CDR1 and CDR2 (germline): MDHEN, SYDVKM. CDR3 sequence reads: CASSHKRGLLHGYTF. DNA of the CDR3: TGTGCCAGCAGTCATAAGAGGGGGCTTCTGCATGGCTACACCTTC.

The V and J genes are TRBV2 and TRBJ2-1; 8 bases fit TRBD2. Germline trimming cut 7 bases from V and 10 bases from J; bases unmatched to any gene: 9. Germline CDR1 SNHLY, CDR2 FYNNEI. The CDR3 consists of 13 residues. The CDR3 coding sequence is TGTGCCAGCAAACAAGCGGGAGTAGGCGAGCAGTTCTTC. Its translation: CASKQAGVGEQFF.

This clone showed up just a few times. The rearrangement links TRBV29-1 to TRBJ1-2, with D maybe TRBD1 (5 bases). The V end lost 5 bases, the J end lost 4 bases, and 17 bases lay between the germline ends. The V gene's germline CDR1 is SQVTM and CDR2 ANQGSEA. This CDR3 is 14 amino acids long. CDR3 sequence reads: CSVLGLPLTYGYTF. CDR3 DNA sequence: TGCAGCGTTCTGGGACTACCTCTGACCTATGGCTACACCTTC.

V is TRBV18 and J is TRBJ2-3; unclear D gene. CDR1 is KGHSH and CDR2 is LQKENI in the germline V gene. V dropped 3 bases and J dropped 0 bases, with 10 bases sitting between them. The CDR3 has 15 amino acids. As DNA, the CDR3 is TGTGCCAGCTCACCGAGAGTTGAGAGCACAGATACGCAGTATTTT. This gives the protein CASSPRVESTDTQYF.

The CDR3 sequence: CASSVGSPLEQFF. CDR3 in DNA: TGTGCCAGCAGCGTAGGAAGCCCCCTTGAGCAGTTCTTC. The rearrangement uses TRBV9 and TRBJ2-1, with D uncertain. The germline V gene has CDR1 SGDLS and CDR2 YYNGEE. The CDR3 runs 13 residues. V lost 0 bases and J lost 9, with 10 bases in between. Using reference TRBV9 and TRBJ2-1 for the parts outside the CDR3, the full variable domain is DSGVTQTPKHLITATGQRVTLRCSPRSGDLSVYWYQQSLDQGLQFLIQYYNGEERAKGNILERFSAQQFPDLHSELNLSSLELGDSALYFCASSVGSPLEQFFGPGTRLTVL.

The gene calls are TRBV24-1 and TRBJ1-5; TRBD1 matches at 8 bases. There are 14 residues in the CDR3. V dropped 2 bases and J dropped 5; count of bases not matched to a gene: 1. Germline CDR1 reads KGHDR; CDR2 reads SFDVKD. In DNA, the CDR3 is TGTGCCACCAGTGATTCGACAGGGGATCAGCCCCAGCATTTT. The encoded protein is CATSDSTGDQPQHF.

The V and J genes are TRBV7-3 and TRBJ2-3; D perhaps matches TRBD2 (6 bases). The CDR3 totals 15 residues. Germline V gene lookup returns CDR1 SGHTA and CDR2 FQGTGA. The germline V and J ends were trimmed by 5 bases and 2 bases, with 14 bases remaining between them. The CDR3 here is CASSPGGPATDTQYF. For the CDR3, the DNA is TGTGCCAGCAGCCCAGGAGGGCCTGCCACAGATACGCAGTATTTT.

As regards this clone: This may be a read error, as it is one base from a much larger clone. This chain uses TRBV18 with TRBJ2-1, with 14 nucleotides matching TRBD2. V lost 3 bases to trimming and J lost 7 bases; unmatched junction nucleotides: 5. Per germline, CDR1 KGHSH and CDR2 LQKENI. The CDR3 has 16 amino acids. CDR3 in DNA: TGTGCCAGCTCACCCCGGAGGACTAGCGGGAGGAATGAGCAGTTCTTC. This codes for CASSPRRTSGRNEQFF.

This clone has only one observation. The J gene is TRBJ2-5, the V gene TRBV27; D not resolved. The V end lost 3 bases, the J end lost 5 bases, and 13 bases lay between the germline ends. The CDR3 totals 14 residues. Germline V gene data show CDR1 as MNHEY and CDR2 as SMNVEV (reference sequence). This chain's CDR3 is CASSFSGFTETQYF. The CDR3 nucleotides are TGTGCCAGCAGTTTCTCGGGTTTCACGGAGACCCAGTACTTC.

The rearrangement joins TRBV7-9 to TRBJ1-2, with TRBD1 identical over 8 bases. The CDR3 is 14 residues long. The ends lost 4 bases at V and 2 bases at J; junction bases unmatched: 3. Germline CDR1 SEHNR, CDR2 FQNEAQ (reference sequence). The CDR3 reads CASSSRTGNYGYTF. The DNA for the CDR3 is TGTGCCAGCAGCTCCAGGACAGGGAACTATGGCTACACCTTC.

The V gene is TRBV6-6, the J gene TRBJ2-5; D possibly corresponds to TRBD1 (7 bases). The germline V and J ends were trimmed by 6 bases and 5 bases, with 10 bases remaining between them. The CDR3 is 12 residues long. Per the germline V gene, CDR1 is MNHNY and CDR2 is SVGAGI (reference sequence). The DNA for the CDR3 is TGTGCCAGCAGCTCAGGGGGGGAGACCCAGTACTTC. This translates into CASSSGGETQYF.

As concerns this clone: A read error may explain this, as a much larger clone is one base away. The rearrangement uses TRBV7-2 and TRBJ2-3; D gene ambiguous. There are 13 residues in the CDR3. In germline, CDR1 is SGHTA, CDR2 FQGNSA. Trimming removed 2 bases from V and 6 bases from J, with 9 bases in between. This CDR3 is CASSLKRSDTQYF. The CDR3 nucleotides read TGTGCCAGCAGCTTAAAGCGAAGTGATACGCAGTATTTT.

This chain connects TRBV18 to TRBJ2-7, with D unclear. CDR3 length equals 14 residues. From germline, CDR1 is KGHSH and CDR2 LQKENI. The V end lost 6 bases, the J end lost 0 bases, and 12 bases lay between the germline ends. Here the CDR3 reads CASSVDKNSYEQYF. The CDR3 coding sequence is TGTGCCAGCTCCGTTGATAAGAACTCCTACGAGCAGTACTTC.

In its sample, this clone is large. The rearrangement links TRBV6-6 to TRBJ2-5, with 13 positions matching TRBD2. The ends lost 10 bases at V and 7 bases at J; junction bases unmatched: 6. The germline V gene has CDR1 MNHNY and CDR2 SVGAGI (reference sequence). This CDR3 comprises 13 residues. The CDR3 sequence: CATLAGGVATQYF. The CDR3 coding sequence is TGTGCCACACTAGCGGGAGGGGTGGCGACCCAGTACTTC.

This clone appeared a few times. This chain uses TRBV29-1 with TRBJ2-2; D might be TRBD1 or TRBD2, each matching 6 bases. The germline gives CDR1 SQVTM, CDR2 ANQGSEA. This CDR3 has 14 residues. Trimming pared 4 bases from V and 3 bases from J, leaving 12 bases between. The CDR3 region is CSVGGGLDTGELFF. CDR3 DNA sequence: TGCAGCGTTGGTGGGGGGCTAGACACCGGGGAGCTGTTTTTT.

The V and J genes are TRBV11-2 and TRBJ1-1, with a tentative D call TRBD1 (6 bases). Germline assignment: CDR1 SGHAT and CDR2 FQNNGV. V shed 1 base and J shed 9 bases, with 15 bases lying between them. This CDR3 is built from 14 residues. The CDR3 reads CASSLATGGVKAFF. The DNA for the CDR3 is TGTGCCAGCAGCTTAGCGACAGGTGGGGTGAAAGCTTTCTTT. Based on the CDR3 plus reference TRBV11-2 and TRBJ1-1, the full variable domain is EAGVAQSPRYKIIEKRQSVAFWCNPISGHATLYWYQQILGQGPKLLIQFQNNGVVDDSQLPKDRFSAERLKGVDSTLKIQPAKLEDSAVYLCASSLATGGVKAFFGQGTRLTVV.

The chain carries TRBV3-1 (or the pseudogene TRBV3-2) and TRBJ2-3, with 11 nucleotides matching TRBD2. The germline CDR1 and CDR2 sequences are LGHDT and YNNKEL (reference sequence). The CDR3 runs 16 residues. V shed 2 bases and J 1 base; nucleotides not matched to a gene: 2. CDR3 residues: CASSQWGLAGTDTQYF. Written as DNA, the CDR3 is TGTGCCAGCAGCCAATGGGGACTAGCGGGCACAGATACGCAGTATTTT.

The J gene is TRBJ2-3, the V gene TRBV9; 9 nucleotides line up with TRBD2. V dropped 0 bases and J dropped 2; count of bases not matched to a gene: 13. Germline V gene data show CDR1 as SGDLS and CDR2 as YYNGEE. The CDR3 extends over 19 amino acids. DNA for the CDR3: TGTGCCAGCAGCGTAGGAGGAGGGGCTAGCGGGATTCTCACAGATACGCAGTATTTT. The encoded protein is CASSVGGGASGILTDTQYF.

The chain links TRBV6-2 or TRBV6-3 to TRBJ2-7; the D call may be TRBD1 or TRBD2 (5 bases each). The ends were cut back, 2 bases at V and 6 bases at J, with 11 bases in the middle. The CDR3 has 13 amino acids. In germline, CDR1 is MNHEY, CDR2 SVGEGT. CDR3 amino acids: CASSYAGTAEQYF. The CDR3 DNA follows: TGTGCCAGCAGTTACGCCGGGACCGCCGAGCAGTACTTC.

The DNA of the CDR3 is TGTGCCACCAGCAGGGCCGGGACAGGCATGAACACTGAAGCTTTCTTT. This sequence encodes CATSRAGTGMNTEAFF. The rearrangement uses TRBV15 and TRBJ1-1; 8 bases match TRBD1. V lost 3 bases, J lost 0 bases, and 6 bases stayed unmatched. The CDR3 contains 16 residues. In germline, CDR1 is LNHNV, CDR2 YYDKDF (reference sequence).